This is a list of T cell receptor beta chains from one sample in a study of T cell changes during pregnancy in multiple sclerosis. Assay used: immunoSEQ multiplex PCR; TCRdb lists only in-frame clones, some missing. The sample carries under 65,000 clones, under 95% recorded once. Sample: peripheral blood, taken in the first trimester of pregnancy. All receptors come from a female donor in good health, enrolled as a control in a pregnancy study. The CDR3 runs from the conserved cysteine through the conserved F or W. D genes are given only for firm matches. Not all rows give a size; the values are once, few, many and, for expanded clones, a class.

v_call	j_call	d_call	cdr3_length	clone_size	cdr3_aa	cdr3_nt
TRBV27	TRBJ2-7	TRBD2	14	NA	CASSPTSGSYEQYF	TGTGCCAGCAGTCCGACTAGCGGGAGTTACGAGCAGTACTTC
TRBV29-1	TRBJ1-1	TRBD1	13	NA	CSVGPRGDTEAFF	TGCAGCGTCGGCCCCAGGGGGGACACTGAAGCTTTCTTT
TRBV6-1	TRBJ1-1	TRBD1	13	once	CAGQGTRGTEAFF	TGTGCCGGACAGGGCACAAGGGGGACTGAAGCTTTCTTT
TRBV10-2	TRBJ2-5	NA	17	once	CASSGNSGENFGETQYF	TGCGCCAGCAGTGGGAATTCAGGGGAGAATTTTGGAGAGACCCAGTACTTC
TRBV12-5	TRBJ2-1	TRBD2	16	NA	CASGSPSGRANNEQFF	TGTGCTAGTGGTTCCCCTAGCGGGAGGGCCAACAATGAGCAGTTCTTC
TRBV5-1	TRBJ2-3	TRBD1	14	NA	CASSFTTGRDTQYF	TGCGCCAGCAGCTTTACGACAGGGAGAGATACGCAGTATTTT
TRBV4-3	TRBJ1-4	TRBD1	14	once	CASSPGQSNEKLFF	TGCGCCAGCAGCCCGGGACAGAGTAATGAAAAACTGTTTTTT
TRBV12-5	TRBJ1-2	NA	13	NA	CASGSLAGLGYTF	TGTGCTAGTGGTTCATTAGCTGGACTTGGCTACACCTTC
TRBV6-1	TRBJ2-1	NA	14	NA	CASADSSSLNEQFF	TGTGCCTCCGCGGACTCAAGCTCTCTCAATGAGCAGTTCTTC
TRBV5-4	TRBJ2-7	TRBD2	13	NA	CASSLTSGYEQYF	TGTGCCAGCAGCTTGACTAGCGGTTACGAGCAGTACTTC
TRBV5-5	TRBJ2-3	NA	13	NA	CASSHILVDTQYF	TGTGCCAGCAGCCATATCTTAGTAGATACGCAGTATTTT
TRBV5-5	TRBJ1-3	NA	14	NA	CASSTTGTGNTIYF	TGTGCCAGCAGCACAACGGGAACTGGAAACACCATATATTTT
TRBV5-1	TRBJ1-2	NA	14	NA	CASSLDGGFEGYTF	TGCGCCAGCAGCTTGGACGGGGGATTCGAGGGCTACACCTTC
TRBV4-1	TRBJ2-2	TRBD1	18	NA	CASSQDSGQGLNTGELFF	TGCGCCAGCAGCCAAGATTCGGGACAGGGGCTGAACACCGGGGAGCTGTTTTTT
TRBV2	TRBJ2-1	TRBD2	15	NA	CASRTGTSDYNEQFF	TGTGCCAGCAGGACCGGGACTAGCGACTACAATGAGCAGTTCTTC
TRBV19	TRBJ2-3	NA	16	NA	CASSMLFSLPTDTQYF	TGTGCCAGTAGTATGCTCTTTAGTCTCCCTACAGATACGCAGTATTTT
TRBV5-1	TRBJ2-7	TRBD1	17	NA	CASRSRAGTGDGDEQYF	TGCGCCAGCAGGTCCCGGGCTGGGACAGGTGACGGGGACGAGCAGTACTTC
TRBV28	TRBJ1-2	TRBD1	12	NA	CASSDRGHGYTF	TGTGCCAGCAGCGACAGGGGGCACGGCTACACCTTC
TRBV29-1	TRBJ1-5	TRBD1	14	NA	CSVWDRGNNQPQHF	TGCAGCGTTTGGGACAGGGGAAACAATCAGCCCCAGCATTTT
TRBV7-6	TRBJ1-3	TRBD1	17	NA	CASSPFTGGLSGNTIYF	TGTGCCAGCAGCCCTTTTACAGGGGGCCTCTCTGGAAACACCATATATTTT
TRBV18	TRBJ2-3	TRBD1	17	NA	CASSPAGQGFVTDTQYF	TGTGCCAGCTCACCCGCCGGACAGGGTTTTGTCACAGATACGCAGTATTTT
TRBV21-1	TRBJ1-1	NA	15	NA	CASSPPGRPNTEAFF	TGTGCCAGCAGCCCCCCGGGGAGACCCAACACTGAAGCTTTCTTT
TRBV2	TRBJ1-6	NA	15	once	CASRAEGSYNSPLHF	TGTGCCAGCAGGGCGGAGGGATCCTATAATTCACCCCTCCACTTT
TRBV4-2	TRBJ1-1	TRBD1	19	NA	CASSQDPGTGDPLNTEAFF	TGTGCCAGCAGCCAAGACCCAGGGACAGGGGACCCTTTGAACACTGAAGCTTTCTTT
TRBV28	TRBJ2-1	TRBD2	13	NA	CASRKRDLHEQFF	TGTGCCAGCAGGAAGCGGGATCTCCATGAGCAGTTCTTC
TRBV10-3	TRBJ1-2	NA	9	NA	CAFSKENTF	TGTGCCTTTTCAAAGGAGAACACCTTC
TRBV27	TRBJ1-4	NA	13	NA	CASSLSRGEKLFF	TGTGCCAGCAGTTTATCACGGGGTGAAAAACTGTTTTTT
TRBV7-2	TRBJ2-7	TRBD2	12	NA	CASRGGRGEQYF	TGTGCCAGCAGGGGGGGGAGGGGAGAGCAGTACTTC
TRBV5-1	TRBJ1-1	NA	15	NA	CASSLGEVVNTEAFF	TGCGCCAGCAGCTTGGGGGAGGTAGTGAACACTGAAGCTTTCTTT
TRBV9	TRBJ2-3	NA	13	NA	CASSAQIADTQYF	TGTGCCAGCAGCGCACAAATTGCAGATACGCAGTATTTT
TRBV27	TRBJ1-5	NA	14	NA	CASSLKWEGQPQHF	TGTGCCAGCAGTTTAAAGTGGGAGGGACAGCCCCAGCATTTT
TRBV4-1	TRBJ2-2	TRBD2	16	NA	CASSHAGGPGTGELFF	TGCGCCAGCAGCCACGCGGGGGGGCCTGGCACCGGGGAGCTGTTTTTT
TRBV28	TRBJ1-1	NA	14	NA	CASSFSRALGTAFF	TGTGCCAGCAGTTTTAGTCGTGCTCTCGGTACGGCTTTCTTT
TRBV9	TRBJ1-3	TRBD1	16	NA	CASSVSPTGYRDTIYF	TGTGCCAGCAGCGTCTCGCCGACAGGGTATAGGGACACCATATATTTT
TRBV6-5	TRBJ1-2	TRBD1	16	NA	CASSYSSMTGDYGYTF	TGTGCCAGCAGTTACTCTTCGATGACAGGGGACTATGGCTACACCTTC
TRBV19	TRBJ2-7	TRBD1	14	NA	CASSILGQGDEQYF	TGTGCCAGTAGTATATTAGGCCAGGGGGACGAGCAGTACTTC
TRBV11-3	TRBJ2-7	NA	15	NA	CASSLDQGGAYEQYF	TGTGCCAGCAGCTTAGACCAGGGAGGCGCCTACGAGCAGTACTTC
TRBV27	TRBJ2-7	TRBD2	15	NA	CASSLGTSGFYEQYF	TGTGCCAGCAGTTTGGGGACTAGCGGGTTCTACGAGCAGTACTTC
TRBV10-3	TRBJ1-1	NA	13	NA	CAISGQGGTEAFF	TGTGCCATCAGTGGGCAGGGAGGGACTGAAGCTTTCTTT
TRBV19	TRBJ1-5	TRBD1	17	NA	CASSTGTGGFGNQPQHF	TGTGCCAGTAGTACTGGGACAGGGGGCTTCGGCAATCAGCCCCAGCATTTT
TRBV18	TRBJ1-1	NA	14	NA	CASSLRGMNTEAFF	TGTGCCAGCTCACTCCGGGGAATGAACACTGAAGCTTTCTTT
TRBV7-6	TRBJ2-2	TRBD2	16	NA	CASSPRSSGNTGELFF	TGTGCCAGCAGCCCTCGTTCTAGCGGGAACACCGGGGAGCTGTTTTTT
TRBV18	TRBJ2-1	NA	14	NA	CASSPSDTDDEQFF	TGTGCCAGCTCACCTAGCGATACGGACGATGAGCAGTTCTTC
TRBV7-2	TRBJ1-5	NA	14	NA	CASSGAGGNQPQHF	TGTGCCAGCAGCGGCGCAGGGGGCAATCAGCCCCAGCATTTT
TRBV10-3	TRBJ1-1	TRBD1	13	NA	CAISGQGDTEAFF	TGTGCCATCAGTGGACAGGGCGACACTGAAGCTTTCTTT
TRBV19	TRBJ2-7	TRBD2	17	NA	CASSIGLAGGQSYEQYF	TGTGCCAGTAGTATAGGCCTAGCGGGAGGGCAATCCTACGAGCAGTACTTC
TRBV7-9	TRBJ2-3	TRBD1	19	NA	CASSSVAGQGGTSTDTQYF	TGTGCCAGCAGCTCAGTCGCGGGACAGGGTGGAACAAGCACAGATACGCAGTATTTT
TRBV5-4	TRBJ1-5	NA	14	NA	CASSLRGSNQPQHF	TGTGCCAGCAGCTTGCGAGGAAGCAATCAGCCCCAACATTTT
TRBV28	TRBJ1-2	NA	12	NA	CASSLRVYGYTF	TGTGCCAGCAGTTTGAGAGTCTATGGCTACACCTTC
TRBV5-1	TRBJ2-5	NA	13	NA	CASSLAPGETQYF	TGCGCCAGCAGCTTGGCCCCGGGAGAGACCCAGTACTTC
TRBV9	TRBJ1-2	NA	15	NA	CASSVAPYKEDGYTF	TGTGCCAGCAGCGTCGCCCCTTATAAGGAGGATGGCTACACCTTC
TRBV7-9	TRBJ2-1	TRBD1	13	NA	CAITGQGVNEQFF	TGTGCCATCACGGGACAGGGGGTCAATGAGCAGTTCTTC
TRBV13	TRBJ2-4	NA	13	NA	CASSSPPRNIQYF	TGTGCCAGCAGCTCCCCCCCCAGGAACATTCAGTACTTC
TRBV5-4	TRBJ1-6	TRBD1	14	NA	CASSPRQGAAPLHF	TGTGCCAGCAGCCCTCGACAGGGAGCGGCACCCCTCCACTTT
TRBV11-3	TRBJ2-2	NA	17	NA	CASSLGWPGSNTGELFF	TGTGCCAGCAGCTTAGGCTGGCCAGGGTCGAACACCGGGGAGCTGTTTTTT
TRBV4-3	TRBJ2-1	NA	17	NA	CASSQEVGRGRNNEQFF	TGCGCCAGCAGCCAAGAGGTGGGCAGGGGCCGAAATAATGAGCAGTTCTTC